This T cell receptor beta chain came from a study of regulatory T cells in long-lasting Graves disease. This clonotype was counted a few times. The time point denotes: newly diagnosed GD, antithyroid drugs for less than 3 months. Researchers made the TCR library from RNA that was extracted from PBMCs. The peripheral blood volume drawn was around 10 milliliters, and it was collected into EDTA tubes. Both iRepertoire HTBI primers and Arm-PCR of CDR3 regions were used to build the TCR beta libraries. Source study methods: Overall, samples carried 62 TRBV and 13 to 15 TRBJ segments. Via MiXCR, TCRdb re-called the multiplex PCR reads, giving one row per CDR3 protein. TCRdb, not the authors, supplied the V and J calls. This sample yields about 610,000 distinct CDR3 sequences, of which around 16% are seen a single time; more than 10% belongs to the top ten. CDR1 is MNHEY, CDR2 SVGAGI, per germline. The CDR3 contains 15 residues. V lost 4 bases, J lost 9 bases, and 10 bases stayed unmatched.

The data were also submitted as part of a second study, on T cells in Graves' hyperthyroidism and ophthalmopathy. That publication notes: The study used the HTBI primer set for a first-round RT-PCR of the TCR CDR3. The model predicted ophthalmopathy a median roughly six months before onset.

The chain is built from TRBV6-5 and TRBJ2-1; 9 nucleotides match TRBD2. The TCR comes from a man between 18 and 29 years old with Graves disease. This specimen consisted of peripheral blood mononuclear cells (PBMCs), obtained at new diagnosis, from a patient treated with antithyroid drugs. The CDR3 sequence is CASSFSGSPHSEQFF. The CDR3 DNA reads as TGTGCCAGCAGTTTTAGCGGGAGTCCGCACAGTGAGCAGTTCTTC.